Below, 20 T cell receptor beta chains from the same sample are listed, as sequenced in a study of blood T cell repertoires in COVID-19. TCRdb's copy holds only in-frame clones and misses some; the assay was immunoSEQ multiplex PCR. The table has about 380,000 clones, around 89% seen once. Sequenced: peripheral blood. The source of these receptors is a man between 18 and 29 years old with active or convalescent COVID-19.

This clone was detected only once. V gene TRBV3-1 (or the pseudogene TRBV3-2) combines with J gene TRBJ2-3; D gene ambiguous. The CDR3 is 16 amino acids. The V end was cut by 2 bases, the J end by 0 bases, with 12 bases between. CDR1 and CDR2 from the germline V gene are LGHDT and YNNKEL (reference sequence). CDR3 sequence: CASSQTLPSSTDTQYF. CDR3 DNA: TGTGCCAGCAGCCAAACTCTGCCGTCTAGCACAGATACGCAGTATTTT.

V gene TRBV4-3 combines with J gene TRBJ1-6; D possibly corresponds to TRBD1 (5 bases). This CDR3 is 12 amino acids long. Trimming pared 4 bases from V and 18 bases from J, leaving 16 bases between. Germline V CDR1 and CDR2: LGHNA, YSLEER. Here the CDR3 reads CASSLSGGAPHF. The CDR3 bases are TGCGCCAGCAGCCTCTCAGGCGGGGCCCCCCACTTT.

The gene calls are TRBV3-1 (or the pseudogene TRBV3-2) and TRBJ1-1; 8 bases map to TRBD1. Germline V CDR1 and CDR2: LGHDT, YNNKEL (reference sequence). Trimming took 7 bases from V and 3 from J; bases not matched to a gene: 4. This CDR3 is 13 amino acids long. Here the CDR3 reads CASNAGGYTEAFF. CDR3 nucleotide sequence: TGTGCCAGCAACGCAGGGGGCTACACTGAAGCTTTCTTT.

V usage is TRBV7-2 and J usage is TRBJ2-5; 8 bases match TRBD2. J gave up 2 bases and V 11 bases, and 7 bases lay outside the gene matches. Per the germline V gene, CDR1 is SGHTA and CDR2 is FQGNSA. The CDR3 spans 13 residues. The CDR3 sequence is CAESGGTQETQYF. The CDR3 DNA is TGTGCCGAATCGGGGGGGACTCAAGAGACCCAGTACTTC.

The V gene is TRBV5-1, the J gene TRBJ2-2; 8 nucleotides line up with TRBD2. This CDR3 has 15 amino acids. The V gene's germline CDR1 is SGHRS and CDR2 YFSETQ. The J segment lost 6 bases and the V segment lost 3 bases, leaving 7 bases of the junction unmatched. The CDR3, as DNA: TGCGCCAGCAGCTCCGCCGGGACTAGATCCGGGGAGCTGTTTTTT. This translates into CASSSAGTRSGELFF.

CDR3 sequence (DNA): TGTGCCAGCAGCGTAGCTCCGGGACGGGACTTTGGCGACGAGCAGTACTTC. Its translation is CASSVAPGRDFGDEQYF. V gene TRBV9 combines with J gene TRBJ2-7, with D perhaps TRBD2 (6 bases). This CDR3 spans 17 amino acids. V lost 0 bases, J lost 5 bases, and 21 bases lay in between. Looked up from germline, CDR1 is SGDLS and CDR2 is YYNGEE. The full variable domain, completed using reference TRBV9 and TRBJ2-7, is DSGVTQTPKHLITATGQRVTLRCSPRSGDLSVYWYQQSLDQGLQFLIQYYNGEERAKGNILERFSAQQFPDLHSELNLSSLELGDSALYFCASSVAPGRDFGDEQYFGPGTRLTVT.

In DNA, the CDR3 is TGTGCCAGCAGTCTTAGGGGGCAGGGGGCTCGGGAGACCCAGTACTTC. Residues: CASSLRGQGARETQYF. The chain couples TRBV4-2 to TRBJ2-5; 8 bases map to TRBD1. Germline V gene data show CDR1 as LGHNA and CDR2 as YNFKEQ. The V gene end was trimmed by 6 bases and the J gene end by 5 bases; junction bases not matched to a gene: 14. The CDR3 is 16 amino acids.

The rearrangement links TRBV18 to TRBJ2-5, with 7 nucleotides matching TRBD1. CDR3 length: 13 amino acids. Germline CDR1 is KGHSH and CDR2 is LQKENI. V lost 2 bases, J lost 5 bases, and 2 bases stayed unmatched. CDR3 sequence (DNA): TGTGCCAGCTCACCAGGCAGGGGGGAGACCCAGTACTTC. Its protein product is CASSPGRGETQYF.

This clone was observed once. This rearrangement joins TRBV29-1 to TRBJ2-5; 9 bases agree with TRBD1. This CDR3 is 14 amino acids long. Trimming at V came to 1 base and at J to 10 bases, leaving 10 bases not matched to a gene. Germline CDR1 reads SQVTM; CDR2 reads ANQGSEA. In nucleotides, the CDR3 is TGCAGCGTTGAAGTAGTTGGGACAGGGACGGACCAGTACTTC. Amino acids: CSVEVVGTGTDQYF.

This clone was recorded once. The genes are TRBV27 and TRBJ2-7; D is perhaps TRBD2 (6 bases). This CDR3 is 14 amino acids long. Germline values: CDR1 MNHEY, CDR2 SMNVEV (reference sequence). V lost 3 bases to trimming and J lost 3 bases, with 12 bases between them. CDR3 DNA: TGTGCCAGCAGTTTCCGGGGGAATAGCTACGAGCAGTACTTC. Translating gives CASSFRGNSYEQYF.

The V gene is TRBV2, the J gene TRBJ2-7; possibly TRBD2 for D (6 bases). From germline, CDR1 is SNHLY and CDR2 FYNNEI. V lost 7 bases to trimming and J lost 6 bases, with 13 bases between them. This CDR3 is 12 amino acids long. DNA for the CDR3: TGTGCCAGCAAGGACATGGGAGGCGAGCAGTACTTC. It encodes CASKDMGGEQYF.

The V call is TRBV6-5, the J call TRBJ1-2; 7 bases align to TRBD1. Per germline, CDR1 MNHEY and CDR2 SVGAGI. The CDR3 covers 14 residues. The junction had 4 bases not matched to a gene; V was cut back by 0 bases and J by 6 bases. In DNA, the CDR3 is TGTGCCAGCAGTTACTCAGGGGGCGTGGATGGCTACACCTTC. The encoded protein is CASSYSGGVDGYTF.

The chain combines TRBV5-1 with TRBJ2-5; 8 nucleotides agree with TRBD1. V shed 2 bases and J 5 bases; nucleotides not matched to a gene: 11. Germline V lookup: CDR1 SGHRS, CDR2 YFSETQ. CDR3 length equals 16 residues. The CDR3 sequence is CASSFSPTGAGETQYF. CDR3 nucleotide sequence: TGCGCCAGCAGCTTTAGCCCGACAGGGGCTGGGGAGACCCAGTACTTC.

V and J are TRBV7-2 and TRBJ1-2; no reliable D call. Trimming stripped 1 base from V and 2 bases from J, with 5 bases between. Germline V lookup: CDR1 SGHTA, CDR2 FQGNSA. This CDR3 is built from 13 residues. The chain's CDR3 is CASSLDLNYGYTF. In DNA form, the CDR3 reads TGTGCCAGCAGCTTAGATTTAAACTATGGCTACACCTTC.

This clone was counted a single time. For the CDR3, the DNA is TGTGCCAGCAGTACAACAGGGGGCTATGGCTACACCTTC. Translating gives CASSTTGGYGYTF. The chain joins TRBV6-2 or TRBV6-3 to TRBJ1-2; 8 bases fit TRBD1. In germline, CDR1 is MNHEY, CDR2 SVGEGT. The CDR3 extends over 13 amino acids. V lost 5 bases and J lost 4; bases outside the gene matches: 3.

CDR3 in DNA: TGTGCCAGCAGCTTGTCAACAGGGGTAGTTAGGCCGTACGAGCAGTACTTC. This codes for CASSLSTGVVRPYEQYF. The chain couples TRBV5-4 to TRBJ2-7, with 7 bases fitting TRBD1. The germline V gene has CDR1 SGHNT and CDR2 YYREEE (reference sequence). This CDR3 region has 17 residues. V was pared by 1 base and J by 4 bases, with 14 bases of the junction left unmatched.

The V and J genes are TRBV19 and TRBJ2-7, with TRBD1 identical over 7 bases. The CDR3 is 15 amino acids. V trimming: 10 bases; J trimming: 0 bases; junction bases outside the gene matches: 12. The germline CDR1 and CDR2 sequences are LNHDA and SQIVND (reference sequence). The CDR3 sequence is CANGPRQGSSYEQYF. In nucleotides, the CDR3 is TGTGCCAACGGCCCCCGACAGGGCTCCTCCTACGAGCAGTACTTC.

The CDR3 is CAWSVGGVGTEAFF. DNA for the CDR3: TGTGCCTGGAGTGTGGGAGGGGTTGGGACTGAAGCTTTCTTT. This chain links TRBV30 with TRBJ1-1, with TRBD1 as a possible D gene (5 bases). Germline V gene data show CDR1 as GTSNPN and CDR2 as SVGIG (reference sequence). The CDR3 sequence is 14 residues long. V gave up 0 bases and J gave up 5 bases, with 13 bases separating them.

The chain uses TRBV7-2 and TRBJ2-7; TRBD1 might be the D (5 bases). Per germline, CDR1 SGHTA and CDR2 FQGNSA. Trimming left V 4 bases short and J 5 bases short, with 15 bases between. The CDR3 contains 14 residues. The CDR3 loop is CASSSTNGHDEQYF. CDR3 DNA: TGTGCCAGCAGCTCGACAAATGGACATGACGAGCAGTACTTC.

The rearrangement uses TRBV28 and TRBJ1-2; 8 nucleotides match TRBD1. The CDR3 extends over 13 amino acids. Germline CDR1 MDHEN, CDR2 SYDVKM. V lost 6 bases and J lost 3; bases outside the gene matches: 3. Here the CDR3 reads CASSPGGHYGYTF. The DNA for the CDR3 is TGTGCCAGCAGCCCAGGGGGCCACTATGGCTACACCTTC.